What follows are 17 T cell receptor beta chains derived from one specimen sequenced in a study of PD-1 blockade in classical Hodgkin lymphoma. The patients all showed relapse after autologous stem cell transplantation, while their brentuximab vedotin exposure varied. Profiling relied on immunoSEQ multiplex PCR, and the TCRdb table lists in-frame clones only, not all of them. The repertoire has about 46,000 clones, approximately 70% of them found once; the top ten carry approximately 11%. Sequencing used peripheral blood mononuclear cells (PBMCs), obtained at baseline. These receptors were collected from a human donor with classical Hodgkin lymphoma.

This clone was seen more than once but under ten times. The chain carries TRBV19 and TRBJ1-5; D ambiguous. In germline, CDR1 is LNHDA, CDR2 SQIVND (reference sequence). With 2 bases removed from V and 0 bases from J, the gap between germline ends came to 8 bases. The CDR3 is 15 residues long. This CDR3 reads CASSIYGDSNQPQHF. The CDR3 DNA reads TGTGCCAGTAGTATATACGGCGATAGCAATCAGCCCCAGCATTTT.

The chain recombines TRBV5-1 with TRBJ2-2; 7 positions match TRBD1. Germline loops: CDR1 SGHRS, CDR2 YFSETQ. Trimming took 6 bases from V and 4 from J; bases not matched to a gene: 6. This CDR3 has 14 residues. The CDR3 nucleotides are TGCGCCAGCAACCGGGACAGCCCCACCGGGGAGCTGTTTTTT. Its protein is CASNRDSPTGELFF.

The J gene is TRBJ1-4, the V gene TRBV6-6; maybe TRBD1 (6 bases). The ends were cut back, 7 bases at V and 7 bases at J, with 13 bases in the middle. Germline CDR1 and CDR2: MNHNY and SVGAGI (reference sequence). There are 13 residues in the CDR3. The DNA for the CDR3 is TGTGCCAGCACGAGGGGGGTCTTTGAAAAACTGTTTTTT. Encoded protein: CASTRGVFEKLFF.

This chain uses TRBV18 with TRBJ2-1, with 8 bases aligning to TRBD2. The CDR3 is 18 residues long. V lost 1 base, J lost 1 base, and 9 bases stayed unmatched. Germline V gene sequence: CDR1 KGHSH, CDR2 LQKENI. The CDR3 loop is CASSPLLSIAGSYNEQFF. The CDR3 nucleotides read TGTGCCAGCTCACCACTCTTATCAATAGCGGGGTCCTACAATGAGCAGTTCTTC. Supplemented by reference TRBV18 and TRBJ2-1, the full variable domain reads NAGVMQNPRHLVRRRGQEARLRCSPMKGHSHVYWYRQLPEEGLKFMVYLQKENIIDESGMPKERFSAEFPKEGPSILRIQQVVRGDSAAYFCASSPLLSIAGSYNEQFFGPGTRLTVL.

This clone was counted only a few times. J is TRBJ1-6 and V is TRBV9; no firm D call. Trimming pared 0 bases from V and 6 bases from J, leaving 10 bases between. The CDR3 covers 15 residues. The germline V gene encodes CDR1 SGDLS and CDR2 YYNGEE. CDR3 in DNA: TGTGCCAGCAGCGTAGCCGGGGTGGGTAATTCACCCCTCCACTTT. It is translated as CASSVAGVGNSPLHF.

This chain links TRBV6-6 with TRBJ1-3; the match to TRBD1 covers 9 bases. V trimming: 5 bases; J trimming: 4 bases; junction bases outside the gene matches: 3. Germline V CDR1 and CDR2: MNHNY, SVGAGI (reference sequence). The CDR3 extends over 14 amino acids. CDR3 amino acids: CASSRQGGGNTIYF. Written as DNA, the CDR3 is TGTGCCAGCAGTAGACAGGGGGGAGGAAACACCATATATTTT.

V and J are TRBV4-1 and TRBJ2-1; 8 nucleotides agree with TRBD2. CDR3 length: 14 amino acids. The J segment lost 4 bases and the V segment lost 4 bases, leaving 3 bases of the junction unmatched. Germline CDR1 is MGHRA and CDR2 is YSYEKL. The CDR3 coding sequence is TGCGCCAGCAGCCGTAGCGGGGAATACAATGAGCAGTTCTTC. It translates to CASSRSGEYNEQFF.

Here the CDR3 reads CASSSTILQASGANVLTF. The CDR3 nucleotides are TGTGCCAGTAGCTCGACCATCCTACAGGCCTCTGGGGCCAACGTCCTGACTTTC. The rearrangement joins TRBV19 to TRBJ2-6; D might be TRBD1 (5 bases). Germline values: CDR1 LNHDA, CDR2 SQIVND (reference sequence). V was clipped by 6 bases and J by 0 bases, with 18 bases between them. This CDR3 contains 18 residues.

The rearrangement uses TRBV7-2 and TRBJ1-1; TRBD1 might be the D (5 bases). The CDR3 totals 15 residues. With 2 bases removed from V and 0 bases from J, the gap between germline ends came to 10 bases. Germline lookup yields CDR1 SGHTA and CDR2 FQGNSA. The CDR3 DNA reads TGTGCCAGCAGCTTATGGGGCAGCATGAACACTGAAGCTTTCTTT. Residues: CASSLWGSMNTEAFF.

This chain links TRBV29-1 with TRBJ2-3, with 12 bases identical to TRBD1. The CDR3 contains 17 residues. Germline V gene sequence: CDR1 SQVTM, CDR2 ANQGSEA. The V segment lost 0 bases and the J segment 4 bases; nucleotides outside the gene matches: 8. In DNA, the CDR3 is TGCAGCGTTGAAGATCTCGGGGGACAGGGGGCAGCAGATACGCAGTATTTT. This gives the protein CSVEDLGGQGAADTQYF.

V gene TRBV5-1 combines with J gene TRBJ2-7; maybe TRBD1 (5 bases). V dropped 4 bases and J dropped 3 bases, with 23 bases sitting between them. This CDR3 is 17 amino acids long. Germline-derived CDR1 and CDR2 are SGHRS and YFSETQ. CDR3 nucleotide sequence: TGCGCCAGCAGCACGGAAGGTTTATGGGGCGATAACTACGAGCAGTACTTC. Protein sequence: CASSTEGLWGDNYEQYF.

This clone is a singleton in its sample. The chain has TRBV11-2 and TRBJ1-3; D uncertain. V was trimmed by 6 bases and J by 0 bases, leaving 12 bases between them. CDR1 and CDR2 from the germline V gene are SGHAT and FQNNGV. There are 15 residues in the CDR3. The CDR3 loop reads CASRAQDYSGNTIYF. CDR3 DNA sequence: TGTGCCAGCAGAGCGCAGGACTACTCTGGAAACACCATATATTTT.

This chain links TRBV11-2 with TRBJ1-2; D gene uncertain. Germline V CDR1 and CDR2: SGHAT, FQNNGV. This CDR3 is built from 16 residues. Trimming took 5 bases from V and 6 from J, leaving 22 bases between them. The CDR3 region has the DNA TGTGCCAGCAGCGCTTCCGTGAGACGGCGGACGGATGGCTACACCTTC. This encodes CASSASVRRRTDGYTF.

Written as DNA, the CDR3 is TGCGCCAGCAGCCCCTCTCGAAACACCGGGGAGCTGTTTTTT. Translation gives CASSPSRNTGELFF. The rearrangement joins TRBV5-1 to TRBJ2-2; no clear D gene. The CDR3 sequence is 14 residues long. The germline V gene has CDR1 SGHRS and CDR2 YFSETQ. Trimming took 4 bases from V and 2 from J, leaving 9 bases between them.

The J gene is TRBJ2-1, the V gene TRBV28; unclear D gene. Trimming took 6 bases from V and 4 from J, leaving 10 bases between them. The CDR3 has 13 amino acids. Germline CDR1 is MDHEN and CDR2 is SYDVKM. The CDR3 nucleotides read TGTGCCAGCAGGGGTTTCCCTTACAATGAGCAGTTCTTC. Translated: CASRGFPYNEQFF.

In nucleotides, the CDR3 is TGCGCCAGCAGCTTGGTGCTAAATGAGCAGTTCTTC. Amino acids: CASSLVLNEQFF. V gene TRBV5-1 combines with J gene TRBJ2-1; D is unclear. This CDR3 spans 12 amino acids. Germline CDR1 and CDR2: SGHRS and YFSETQ. Trimming removed 0 bases from V and 7 bases from J, with 5 bases in between.

This clone was seen only a few times. V gene TRBV19 combines with J gene TRBJ1-5; 8 bases align to TRBD1. The germline V gene encodes CDR1 LNHDA and CDR2 SQIVND (reference sequence). The V and J ends lost 6 bases and 4 bases, in that order; junction bases with no gene match: 8. CDR3 length: 15 residues. The DNA for the CDR3 is TGTGCCAGTAGGAGCAGACAGGGGCAAAATCAGCCCCAGCATTTT. Amino acids: CASRSRQGQNQPQHF.